The entry below gives a single T cell receptor beta chain sequence along with its context. The data are from a study of T-cell reconstitution after alpha-beta-depleted transplantation in children. Unique molecular identifiers were built into the TCRbeta library. TCRdb redid the calling of the PCR reads with MiXCR, one entry per CDR3 protein. The profile shows 450,000 to 600,000 distinct CDR3 sequences, around a third of them singletons. Germline V gene lookup returns CDR1 SGHTA and CDR2 FQGNSA. The CDR3 loop spans 16 amino acids. V shed 0 bases and J shed 1 base, with 12 bases lying between them. The sequencing used PBMCs from the stem cell graft donor, collected from the stem cell graft. The genes are TRBV7-2 and TRBJ1-1; D unclear. This sequence was found in a human donor who donated a stem cell graft to a child with aplastic anemia. CDR3 sequence reads: CASSLAPRTTNTEAFF. DNA for the CDR3: TGTGCCAGCAGCTTAGCGCCCAGGACTACGAACACTGAAGCTTTCTTT.